One sample yielded the 28 T cell receptor beta chains listed below, sequenced in a study of OX40 agonist ivuxolimab in advanced cancers. The protocol was immunoSEQ multiplex PCR, while the TCRdb copy is restricted to in-frame clones and leaves out a portion. Of about 61,000 clones in the sample, approximately 90% are singletons; the top ten hold 1% to 1.5%. This specimen consisted of CD4+ or CD8+ T cells sorted from blood, obtained in a trial of the OX40 agonist ivuxolimab. The receptors come from an adult with an advanced solid tumor such as melanoma, head and neck, liver or kidney cancer.

This clone was observed a single time. The rearrangement links TRBV10-3 to TRBJ1-4; TRBD1 might be the D (5 bases). In germline, CDR1 is ENHRY, CDR2 SYGVKD. V lost 3 bases to trimming and J lost 8 bases, with 13 bases between them. The CDR3 extends over 14 amino acids. The CDR3 loop reads CAISERTGREKLFF. The CDR3 DNA is TGTGCCATCAGTGAAAGGACGGGACGGGAAAAACTGTTTTTT.

This clone showed up just once. V and J are TRBV5-1 and TRBJ2-6; D ambiguous. The CDR3 contains 14 residues. The V gene's germline CDR1 is SGHRS and CDR2 YFSETQ. With 4 bases removed from V and 4 bases from J, the gap between germline ends came to 9 bases. This CDR3 is CASSTVSGANVLTF. The CDR3 nucleotides read TGCGCCAGCAGCACCGTCTCCGGGGCCAACGTCCTGACTTTC.

This clone was counted a few times. This sequence joins TRBV11-2 and TRBJ1-1; TRBD1 agrees at 11 bases. This CDR3 is built from 17 residues. Germline loops: CDR1 SGHAT, CDR2 FQNNGV. J gave up 5 bases and V 3 bases, and 11 bases lay outside the gene matches. The CDR3 DNA reads as TGTGCCAGCAGCTTCTTGCCCGGGACAGGGGGATATACTGAAGCTTTCTTT. It encodes CASSFLPGTGGYTEAFF.

This clone showed up just once. The V call is TRBV27, the J call TRBJ1-5; 8 bases match TRBD1. This CDR3 has 18 residues. The germline V gene has CDR1 MNHEY and CDR2 SMNVEV (reference sequence). With V trimmed by 6 bases and J by 0 bases, 13 bases remained unmatched. The CDR3 region is CASRPPGQVSHSNQPQHF. In nucleotides, the CDR3 is TGTGCCAGCAGGCCACCGGGACAGGTCTCTCATAGCAATCAGCCCCAGCATTTT.

The chain couples TRBV6-5 to TRBJ1-2; the D gene is possibly TRBD1 (6 bases). This CDR3 has 15 residues. Trimming pared 5 bases from V and 4 bases from J, leaving 17 bases between. Germline CDR1 reads MNHEY; CDR2 reads SVGAGI. CDR3 residues: CASSKQGRTLYGYTF. In nucleotides, the CDR3 is TGTGCCAGCAGTAAACAGGGCCGGACCCTCTATGGCTACACCTTC.

As DNA, the CDR3 is TGTGCCAGCTCATTTACGGGACAGGGGAGCTACGAGCAGTACTTC. Protein sequence: CASSFTGQGSYEQYF. This chain connects TRBV18 to TRBJ2-7; 10 bases map to TRBD1. Germline V gene lookup returns CDR1 KGHSH and CDR2 LQKENI. V was pared by 5 bases and J by 3 bases, with 7 bases of the junction left unmatched. The CDR3 runs 15 residues.

V and J are TRBV7-9 and TRBJ1-2, with D maybe TRBD1 (6 bases). This CDR3 is built from 15 residues. Germline CDR1 reads SEHNR; CDR2 reads FQNEAQ (reference sequence). V was trimmed by 5 bases and J by 5 bases, leaving 18 bases between them. CDR3 sequence: CASSTYREEIYGYTF. In DNA form, the CDR3 reads TGTGCCAGCAGCACCTACAGGGAGGAGATTTATGGCTACACCTTC.

V and J are TRBV18 and TRBJ1-2, with 8 bases matching TRBD1. The V gene's germline CDR1 is KGHSH and CDR2 LQKENI. Trimming cost V 1 base and J 2 bases; bases outside gene matches: 9. CDR3 length: 17 residues. CDR3 sequence (DNA): TGTGCCAGCTCACCACAGGACAGGGCTCTGGGGAACTATGGCTACACCTTC. Protein sequence: CASSPQDRALGNYGYTF.

This sequence joins TRBV6-1 and TRBJ2-1; 8 bases match TRBD1. Germline CDR1 is MNHNS and CDR2 is SASEGT. The CDR3 sequence is 14 residues long. V lost 6 bases and J lost 12; bases outside the gene matches: 13. The CDR3 bases are TGTGCCAGCAGGACTTATACAGGGGGTCTTGGGCAGTTCTTC. Amino acids: CASRTYTGGLGQFF.

The chain recombines TRBV7-9 with TRBJ1-1; D gene uncertain. The CDR3 is 14 residues long. Germline loops: CDR1 SEHNR, CDR2 FQNEAQ (reference sequence). Trimming removed 6 bases from V and 0 bases from J, with 11 bases in between. CDR3 residues: CASSPPGLNTEAFF. The DNA of the CDR3 is TGTGCCAGCAGTCCTCCAGGACTGAACACTGAAGCTTTCTTT.

The rearrangement joins TRBV5-1 to TRBJ1-2; no clear D. V lost 4 bases and J lost 5, with 6 bases in between. CDR3 length: 11 amino acids. Germline loops: CDR1 SGHRS, CDR2 YFSETQ. The CDR3 here is CASSNSYGYTF. In DNA, the CDR3 is TGCGCCAGCAGCAACAGTTATGGCTACACCTTC.

A few counts support this clone. The rearrangement uses TRBV7-9 and TRBJ1-3; 8 bases line up with TRBD1. Germline V CDR1 and CDR2: SEHNR, FQNEAQ (reference sequence). The CDR3 has 15 residues. Losses at the gene ends were 5 bases for V and 3 bases for J; bases not matched to a gene: 6. CDR3 sequence reads: CASSQQTGVGNTIYF. CDR3 sequence (DNA): TGTGCCAGCAGCCAACAGACAGGGGTTGGAAACACCATATATTTT.

The chain carries TRBV7-6 and TRBJ2-5, with D possibly being TRBD1 or TRBD2 (5 bases each). Germline loops: CDR1 SGHVS, CDR2 FNYEAQ. V lost 4 bases to trimming and J lost 5 bases, with 20 bases between them. The CDR3 contains 16 residues. The CDR3 spells CASSSNSGTLQETQYF. CDR3 DNA sequence: TGTGCCAGCAGCTCCAACTCCGGGACCCTCCAGGAGACCCAGTACTTC.

The chain links TRBV19 to TRBJ1-4; TRBD1 matches at 8 bases. The CDR3 consists of 16 residues. Losses at the gene ends were 3 bases for V and 8 bases for J; bases not matched to a gene: 11. The germline CDR1 and CDR2 sequences are LNHDA and SQIVND (reference sequence). This chain's CDR3 is CASSIMRTGTNEKLFF. CDR3 DNA: TGTGCCAGTAGTATTATGCGGACAGGGACGAACGAAAAACTGTTTTTT.

This chain links TRBV19 with TRBJ2-1; 13 bases are shared with TRBD2. The CDR3 runs 17 residues. Trimming at V came to 6 bases and at J to 8 bases, leaving 13 bases not matched to a gene. Germline values: CDR1 LNHDA, CDR2 SQIVND (reference sequence). CDR3 sequence: CASSQGTSGAPRDEQFF. The CDR3 DNA is TGTGCCAGTAGCCAAGGGACTAGCGGGGCCCCGAGGGATGAGCAGTTCTTC. Supplemented by reference TRBV19 and TRBJ2-1, the full variable domain reads DGGITQSPKYLFRKEGQNVTLSCEQNLNHDAMYWYRQDPGQGLRLIYYSQIVNDFQKGDIAEGYSVSREKKESFPLTVTSAQKNPTAFYLCASSQGTSGAPRDEQFFGPGTRLTVL.

The chain employs TRBV4-2 and TRBJ2-5; 12 bases map to TRBD2. The CDR3 spans 18 residues. The trim removed 1 base at V and 8 bases at J, leaving 14 bases unmatched. The V gene's germline CDR1 is LGHNA and CDR2 YNFKEQ. This chain's CDR3 is CASSQAGTSGRPRGTQYF. The CDR3 nucleotides read TGTGCCAGCAGCCAAGCCGGGACTAGCGGGCGCCCCCGGGGAACCCAGTACTTC.

V is TRBV7-6 and J is TRBJ2-5, with TRBD2 as a possible D gene (5 bases). This CDR3 spans 14 amino acids. With 5 bases removed from V and 2 bases from J, the gap between germline ends came to 12 bases. Germline V gene data show CDR1 as SGHVS and CDR2 as FNYEAQ. Here the CDR3 DNA reads TGTGCCAGCAGCAACATAGCGAGGCAAGAGACCCAGTACTTC. It codes for CASSNIARQETQYF. Complete variable domain (other parts from reference TRBV7-6 and TRBJ2-5): GAGVSQSPRYKVTKRGQDVALRCDPISGHVSLYWYRQALGQGPEFLTYFNYEAQQDKSGLPNDRFSAERPEGSISTLTIQRTEQRDSAMYRCASSNIARQETQYFGPGTRLLVL.

The chain recombines TRBV5-1 with TRBJ1-1; D is uncertain. The CDR3 consists of 17 residues. Germline V gives CDR1 SGHRS, CDR2 YFSETQ. With 7 bases removed from V and 5 bases from J, the gap between germline ends came to 27 bases. CDR3 coding DNA: TGCGCCAGCTCCCCTAGCCAGAGGTCCTTTGAAGGGACTGAAGCTTTCTTT. Its translation is CASSPSQRSFEGTEAFF.

The chain recombines TRBV18 with TRBJ1-3; possible D gene TRBD1, 6 bases. The germline V and J ends were trimmed by 2 bases and 1 base, with 15 bases remaining between them. There are 17 residues in the CDR3. Germline CDR1 is KGHSH and CDR2 is LQKENI. In nucleotides, the CDR3 is TGTGCCAGCTCACCAGGGGGCAGCAAACGATCTGGAAACACCATATATTTT. It yields the protein CASSPGGSKRSGNTIYF.

Here the CDR3 reads CSVVVTDRATEAFF. As DNA, the CDR3 is TGCAGCGTTGTGGTCACGGACAGGGCCACTGAAGCTTTCTTT. The rearrangement joins TRBV29-1 to TRBJ1-1; 8 positions match TRBD1. The CDR3 consists of 14 residues. CDR1 is SQVTM and CDR2 is ANQGSEA in the germline V gene. Trimming removed 4 bases from V and 4 bases from J; junction bases left unmatched: 8.

J is TRBJ1-1 and V is TRBV2; D perhaps matches TRBD1 (5 bases). V lost 6 bases to trimming and J lost 4 bases, with 15 bases between them. Germline V gene sequence: CDR1 SNHLY, CDR2 FYNNEI. The CDR3 is made up of 14 amino acids. The CDR3 DNA reads as TGTGCCAGCAGCCCCCGGGGGGAGACCACTGAAGCTTTCTTT. The encoded protein is CASSPRGETTEAFF.

This chain connects TRBV25-1 to TRBJ2-5; a possible D gene is TRBD2 (5 bases). The CDR3 contains 12 residues. Germline-derived CDR1 and CDR2 are MGHDK and SYGVNS. V was clipped by 8 bases and J by 7 bases, with 14 bases between them. CDR3 DNA: TGTGCCAGCGTAAACTACCGGGGGACCCAGTACTTC. Translation: CASVNYRGTQYF.

The rearrangement uses TRBV7-8 and TRBJ2-7; either TRBD1 or TRBD2 may supply D (5 bases each). Germline V gene data show CDR1 as SGHVS and CDR2 as FQNEAQ. The CDR3 has 13 amino acids. The V and J ends lost 6 bases and 2 bases respectively, with 11 bases between them. The CDR3 is CASSRDRAYEQYF. CDR3 coding DNA: TGTGCCAGCAGTAGGGACCGGGCCTACGAGCAGTACTTC.

This clone was recorded once. The chain employs TRBV10-2 and TRBJ2-1; D possibly corresponds to TRBD2 (6 bases). V dropped 6 bases and J dropped 15 bases, with 15 bases sitting between them. CDR3 size: 11 residues. Germline V gene data show CDR1 as WSHSY and CDR2 as SAAADI. The CDR3 sequence is CASRGTAGLFF. The CDR3 DNA reads TGCGCCAGCAGGGGGACGGCGGGGCTGTTCTTC.

This chain uses TRBV5-1 with TRBJ2-5; D is tentatively TRBD1 or TRBD2 (5 bases each). The V gene lost 2 bases and the J gene lost 5 bases, with 13 bases spanning the gap. The CDR3 contains 14 residues. Germline-derived CDR1 and CDR2 are SGHRS and YFSETQ. In DNA form, the CDR3 reads TGCGCCAGCAGCTTAGACGGGGCGGAGGAGACCCAGTACTTC. Translated: CASSLDGAEETQYF.

This chain's CDR3 is CASSPAGGPYEQYF. The DNA of the CDR3 is TGCGCCAGCAGCCCGGCGGGGGGCCCCTACGAGCAGTACTTC. The chain recombines TRBV5-1 with TRBJ2-7; 8 bases are a match to TRBD2. Germline lookup yields CDR1 SGHRS and CDR2 YFSETQ. J lost 2 bases, V lost 4 bases, and 5 bases had no gene match. This CDR3 contains 14 residues.

This clone appeared once. An end of the junction does not agree with germline; a read error may underlie this. This chain connects TRBV4-1 to TRBJ1-3; D is possibly TRBD1 (6 bases). There are 16 residues in the CDR3. Per the germline V gene, CDR1 is MGHRA and CDR2 is YSYEKL. The DNA of the CDR3 is TGCGCCAGCAGTCAAGCTGGGGGGGCCGGGGGAAACACCATATATTTT. It codes for CASSQAGGAGGNTIYF.

This clone came up a few times. The chain joins TRBV2 to TRBJ1-5, with 10 bases that match TRBD1. The CDR3 is made up of 14 amino acids. Germline V gene sequence: CDR1 SNHLY, CDR2 FYNNEI. Trimming removed 7 bases from V and 9 bases from J; junction bases left unmatched: 9. The CDR3 spells CASKGTGAMSPQHF. The DNA of the CDR3 is TGTGCCAGCAAGGGGACAGGGGCGATGTCGCCCCAGCATTTT. Full variable domain (remainder filled in from reference TRBV2 and TRBJ1-5): EPEVTQTPSHQVTQMGQEVILRCVPISNHLYFYWYRQILGQKVEFLVSFYNNEISEKSEIFDDQFSVERPDGSNFTLKIRSTKLEDSAMYFCASKGTGAMSPQHFGDGTRLSIL.